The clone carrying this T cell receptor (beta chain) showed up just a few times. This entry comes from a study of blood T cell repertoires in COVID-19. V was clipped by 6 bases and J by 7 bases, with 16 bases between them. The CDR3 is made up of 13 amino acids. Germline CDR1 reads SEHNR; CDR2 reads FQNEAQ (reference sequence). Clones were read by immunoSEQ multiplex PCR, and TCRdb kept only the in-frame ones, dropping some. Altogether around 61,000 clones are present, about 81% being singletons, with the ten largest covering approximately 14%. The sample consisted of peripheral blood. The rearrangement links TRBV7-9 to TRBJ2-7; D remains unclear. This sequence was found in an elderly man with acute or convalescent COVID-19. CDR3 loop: CASSRSPTREQYF. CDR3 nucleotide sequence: TGTGCCAGCAGTAGAAGCCCAACTCGGGAGCAGTACTTC.